The following is a TCR beta chain sequence with its context. In the source study's methods: Reference gene primer amplification yielded estimated nucleated cell counts. Libraries were prepared by immunoSEQ multiplex PCR; TCRdb keeps only in-frame clonotypes and omits some of them. V, J and clone size derive from that table, while D and trimming were established from the DNA sequence. Altogether approximately 93,000 clones are present, 70% to 90% being singletons, with the ten largest covering over 0.45%. These data are taken from a study of blood T cell repertoires in COVID-19. Study in general: The United States, Italy and Spain provided the acute and convalescent COVID-19 samples. PBMCs, B-cell-depleted T cells, or T cells were the source of the cDNA or gDNA that made up the material.

The germline V and J ends were trimmed by 5 bases and 7 bases, with 15 bases remaining between them. Germline V gene lookup returns CDR1 SQVTM and CDR2 ANQGSEA. The CDR3 covers 12 residues. Sequenced: peripheral blood. This rearrangement joins TRBV29-1 to TRBJ2-7, with a weak D call TRBD1 (6 bases). The sequence was obtained from a man in his sixties with acute or convalescent COVID-19. The DNA for the CDR3 is TGCAGCGTTTATGAGGGGGAGCGGGAGCAGTACTTC. Translating it yields CSVYEGEREQYF.